A selection of T cell receptor beta chains follows, all from one sample in a study of T cell clones after liver transplantation. Using immunoSEQ multiplex PCR, the repertoire was profiled, and TCRdb retains in-frame clones only, with some absent. The data contain tens of thousands of clones, approximately 84% of them seen just once; the ten biggest clones take up over 7%. The sequenced sample was CD4+ T cells from blood, obtained before liver transplant. The receptors here all came from a human donor who received a liver transplant. Each CDR3 is given with its conserved first and last residue. A D gene is named only where the DNA matches it firmly. Some rows have no size entry. The others give once, few or many, or a class for an expanded clone.

TRBV9	.	TRBJ1-1	.	CASSVDSPRGGSSEAFF	TGTGCCAGCAGCGTAGACTCTCCTAGGGGAGGATCCTCTGAAGCTTTCTTT
TRBV19	.	TRBJ2-2	TRBD1	CASSIRTGDTGELFF	TGTGCCAGTAGTATTAGGACAGGTGACACCGGGGAGCTGTTTTTT
TRBV30	large	TRBJ1-2	TRBD1	CAWEQDRAIYGYTF	TGTGCCTGGGAGCAGGACAGGGCAATCTATGGCTACACCTTC
TRBV18	few	TRBJ1-1	.	CASSPMRDRNTEAFF	TGTGCCAGCTCACCAATGCGGGATAGGAACACTGAAGCTTTCTTT
TRBV27	.	TRBJ2-1	TRBD2	CASMRGDYYNEQFF	TGTGCCAGCATGCGGGGGGACTATTACAATGAGCAGTTCTTC
TRBV5-5	.	TRBJ2-1	TRBD1	CASRYEGQGADEQFF	TGTGCCAGCAGATATGAGGGACAGGGGGCAGATGAGCAGTTCTTC
TRBV7-9	.	TRBJ2-5	.	CASSLGFSETQYF	TGTGCCAGCAGCTTAGGCTTTTCGGAGACCCAGTACTTC
TRBV7-8	.	TRBJ2-2	.	CASTSVRNTGELFF	TGTGCCAGCACCTCTGTCCGGAACACCGGGGAGCTGTTTTTT
TRBV4-1	.	TRBJ1-3	TRBD1	CASSQESGGQGKRTIYF	TGCGCCAGCAGCCAGGAATCCGGGGGACAGGGTAAACGCACCATATATTTT
TRBV5-1	.	TRBJ1-4	.	CASSLEANNEKLFF	TGCGCCAGCAGCTTGGAGGCAAATAATGAAAAACTGTTTTTT
TRBV7-2	.	TRBJ2-7	.	CASSLASPYEQYF	TGTGCCAGCAGCTTAGCCTCCCCGTACGAGCAGTACTTC
TRBV28	.	TRBJ2-3	.	CASSFPGARTDTQYF	TGTGCCAGCAGTTTTCCAGGCGCACGCACAGATACGCAGTATTTT
TRBV5-4	.	TRBJ1-1	.	CASSLVGDREAFF	TGTGCCAGCAGCTTGGTAGGGGACCGAGAAGCTTTCTTT
TRBV28	.	TRBJ1-1	.	CASSGWDTEAFF	TGTGCCAGCAGCGGGTGGGACACTGAAGCTTTCTTT
TRBV6-1	few	TRBJ2-1	TRBD2	CASSEVGSGVNEQFF	TGTGCCAGCAGTGAGGTCGGTAGCGGGGTCAATGAGCAGTTCTTC
TRBV2	.	TRBJ1-5	TRBD1	CASSSGTGGNQPQHF	TGTGCCAGCAGTTCCGGGACAGGGGGCAATCAGCCCCAGCATTTT
TRBV5-4	many	TRBJ2-4	TRBD1	CASSNDRVAAKNIQYF	TGTGCCAGCAGCAACGACAGGGTGGCGGCCAAAAACATTCAGTACTTC
TRBV6-6	.	TRBJ1-1	TRBD1	CASCDRVGNTEAFF	TGTGCCAGCTGTGACAGGGTGGGGAACACTGAAGCTTTCTTT
TRBV6-6	once	TRBJ2-2	TRBD1	CASSVIGQAGELFF	TGTGCCAGCAGTGTGATTGGACAGGCCGGGGAGCTGTTTTTT
TRBV5-1	few	TRBJ1-6	.	CASIWARGDNSPLHF	TGCGCCAGCATCTGGGCCAGAGGGGATAATTCACCCCTCCACTTT
TRBV7-2	.	TRBJ1-1	TRBD1	CASRIRGANTEAFF	TGTGCCAGCAGAATCAGGGGGGCTAACACTGAAGCTTTCTTT
TRBV5-6	.	TRBJ2-3	.	CASSLEETQYF	TGTGCCAGCAGCTTGGAGGAAACGCAGTATTTT
TRBV7-2	.	TRBJ2-1	.	CASSLVGSEQFF	TGTGCCAGCAGCTTAGTTGGAAGTGAGCAGTTCTTC
TRBV7-2	.	TRBJ1-1	.	CASSFRGGTEAFF	TGTGCCAGCAGCTTTCGAGGGGGCACTGAAGCTTTCTTT
TRBV29-1	.	TRBJ1-1	.	CSVEVVNTEAFF	TGCAGCGTTGAAGTTGTGAACACTGAAGCTTTCTTT
TRBV28	.	TRBJ2-1	TRBD2	CASSFPGGTSGVNEQFF	TGTGCCAGCAGTTTCCCTGGCGGGACTAGCGGGGTCAATGAGCAGTTCTTC
TRBV7-3	.	TRBJ2-3	TRBD2	CASSPPGTSGRDTQYF	TGTGCCAGCAGCCCGCCAGGGACTAGCGGGAGAGATACGCAGTATTTT
TRBV2	.	TRBJ2-2	.	CASRGRETGELFF	TGTGCCAGTAGGGGGAGAGAGACCGGGGAGCTGTTTTTT